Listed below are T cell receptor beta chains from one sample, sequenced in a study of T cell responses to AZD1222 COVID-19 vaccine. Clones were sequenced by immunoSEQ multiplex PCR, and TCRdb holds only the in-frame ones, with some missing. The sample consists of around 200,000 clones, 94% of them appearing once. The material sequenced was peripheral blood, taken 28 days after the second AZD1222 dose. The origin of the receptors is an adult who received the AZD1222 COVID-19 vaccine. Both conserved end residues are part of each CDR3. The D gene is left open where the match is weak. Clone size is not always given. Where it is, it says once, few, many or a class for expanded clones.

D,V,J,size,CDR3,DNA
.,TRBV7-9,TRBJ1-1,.,CASIPHPNTEAFF,TGTGCCAGCATTCCTCACCCGAACACTGAAGCTTTCTTT
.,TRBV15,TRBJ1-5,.,CATSRSRANSNQPQHF,TGTGCCACCAGCAGATCCCGGGCAAATAGCAATCAGCCCCAGCATTTT
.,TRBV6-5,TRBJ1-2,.,CASVGKRIYGYTF,TGTGCCAGCGTGGGGAAACGGATCTATGGCTACACCTTC
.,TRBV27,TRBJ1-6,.,CASSLRTVSSYNSPLHF,TGTGCCAGCAGTTTAAGGACAGTCAGCTCCTATAATTCACCCCTCCACTTT
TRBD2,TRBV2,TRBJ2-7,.,CASSVGAGAYDEQYF,TGTGCCAGCAGTGTTGGAGCGGGGGCGTACGACGAGCAGTACTTC
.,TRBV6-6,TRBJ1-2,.,CASSYNRYGYTF,TGTGCCAGCAGTTATAACAGATATGGCTACACCTTC
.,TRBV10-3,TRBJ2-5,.,CAISRFRKETQYF,TGTGCCATCAGTCGATTCCGCAAAGAGACCCAGTACTTC
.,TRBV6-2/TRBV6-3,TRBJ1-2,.,CASSLAGAGYGYTF,TGTGCCAGCAGCCTAGCGGGGGCTGGCTATGGCTACACCTTC
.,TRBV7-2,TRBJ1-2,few,CASSLTPAPNYGYTF,TGTGCCAGCAGCTTAACTCCTGCACCCAACTATGGCTACACCTTC
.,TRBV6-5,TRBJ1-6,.,CASRLGVLYSPLHF,TGTGCCAGCAGGTTGGGGGTACTCTATTCACCCCTCCACTTT
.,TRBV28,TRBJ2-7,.,CAESGDINEQYF,TGTGCCGAATCAGGGGATATTAACGAGCAGTACTTC
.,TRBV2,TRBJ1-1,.,CASLFPFNTEAFF,TGTGCCAGTTTATTCCCTTTTAACACTGAAGCTTTCTTT
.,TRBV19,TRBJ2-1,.,CASSIDSSSYNEQFF,TGTGCCAGTAGTATTGACAGTAGCTCCTACAATGAGCAGTTCTTC
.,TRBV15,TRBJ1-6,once,CATSRGRRGWNSPLHF,TGTGCCACCAGCAGAGGAAGGAGGGGTTGGAATTCACCCCTCCACTTT
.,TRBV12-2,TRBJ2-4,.,CASRLAGRGALRIIAKNIQYF,TGTGCAAGTCGCTTAGCGGGTCGGGGGGCACTAAGAATCATAGCCAAAAACATTCAGTACTTC
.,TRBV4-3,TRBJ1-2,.,CASSHIDGDYGYTF,TGCGCCAGCAGCCACATAGACGGTGACTATGGCTACACCTTC
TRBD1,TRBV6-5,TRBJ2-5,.,CASSSTGGSQETQYF,TGTGCCAGCAGTTCCACAGGGGGCTCCCAAGAGACCCAGTACTTC
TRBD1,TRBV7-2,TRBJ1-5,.,CASSLAYVDRVSSQPQHF,TGTGCCAGCAGCTTAGCATACGTGGACAGGGTATCGAGTCAGCCCCAGCATTTT
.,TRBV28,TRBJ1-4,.,CASSLQPTNEKLFF,TGTGCCAGCAGCTTACAACCAACTAATGAAAAACTGTTTTTT
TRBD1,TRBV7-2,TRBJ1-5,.,CASSLFRTGNNQPQHF,TGTGCCAGCAGCTTATTCAGGACAGGGAACAATCAGCCCCAGCATTTT
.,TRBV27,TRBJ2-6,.,CASSSGSGANVLTF,TGTGCCAGCAGTTCCGGGTCTGGGGCCAACGTCCTGACTTTC
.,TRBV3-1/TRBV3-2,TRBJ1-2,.,CASSQTPTVIYGYTF,TGTGCCAGCAGCCAGACCCCGACGGTAATCTATGGCTACACCTTC
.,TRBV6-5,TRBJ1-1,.,CASWGSQNTEAFF,TGTGCCAGCTGGGGCAGTCAAAACACTGAAGCTTTCTTT
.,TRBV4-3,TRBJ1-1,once,CASSQFVTVNTEAFF,TGCGCCAGCAGCCAATTTGTCACAGTCAACACTGAAGCTTTCTTT
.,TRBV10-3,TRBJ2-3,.,CAISGAENTDTQYF,TGTGCCATCAGTGGCGCTGAAAACACAGATACGCAGTATTTT
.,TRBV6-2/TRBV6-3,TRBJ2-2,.,CASSYSRDRGDTGELFF,TGTGCCAGCAGTTACTCGAGGGACCGAGGAGACACCGGGGAGCTGTTTTTT
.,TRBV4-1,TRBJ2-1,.,CASSREPGNNEQFF,TGCGCCAGCAGCCGAGAGCCCGGGAACAATGAGCAGTTCTTC
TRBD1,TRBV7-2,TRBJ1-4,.,CASSNTGDISTNEKLFF,TGTGCCAGCAGCAACACAGGGGACATATCAACTAATGAAAAACTGTTTTTT
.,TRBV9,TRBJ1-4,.,CASSDPGTTDEKLFF,TGTGCCAGCAGCGACCCCGGGACCACCGATGAAAAACTGTTTTTT
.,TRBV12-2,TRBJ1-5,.,CASRCYRRPQHF,TGTGCAAGTCGCTGCTATCGACGGCCCCAGCATTTT
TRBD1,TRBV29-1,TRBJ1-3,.,CSVDAGTGEGNTIYF,TGCAGCGTCGACGCTGGCACAGGGGAAGGAAACACCATATATTTT
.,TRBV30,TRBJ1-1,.,CAWSVSAEAFF,TGTGCCTGGAGTGTAAGCGCTGAAGCTTTCTTT
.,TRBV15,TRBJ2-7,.,CATSRDQQGSDAFYEQYF,TGTGCCACCAGCAGGGACCAGCAAGGGAGCGACGCCTTCTACGAGCAGTACTTC
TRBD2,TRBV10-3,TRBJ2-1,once,CAIRGLAEYNEQFF,TGTGCCATCAGAGGACTAGCGGAGTACAATGAGCAGTTCTTC
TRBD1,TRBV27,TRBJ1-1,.,CASSSGQERTEAFF,TGTGCCAGCAGCTCTGGACAGGAGAGGACTGAAGCTTTCTTT
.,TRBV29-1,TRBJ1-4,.,CSVAQGGGEKLFF,TGCAGCGTTGCCCAGGGCGGTGGTGAAAAACTGTTTTTT
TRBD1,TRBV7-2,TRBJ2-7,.,CASSITGTGVYEQYF,TGTGCCAGCAGCATTACCGGGACAGGGGTCTACGAGCAGTACTTC
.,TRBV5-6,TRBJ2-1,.,CASSLTYEQFF,TGTGCCAGCAGCTTAACTTATGAGCAGTTCTTC
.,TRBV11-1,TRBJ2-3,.,CASSSPPGGAQDTQYF,TGTGCCAGCAGCTCCCCCCCTGGGGGGGCTCAAGATACGCAGTATTTT
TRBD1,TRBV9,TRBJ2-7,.,CASSAGGGGYEQYF,TGTGCCAGCAGCGCAGGGGGCGGTGGTTACGAGCAGTACTTC
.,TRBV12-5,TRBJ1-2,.,CASGSPRLDPGGYTF,TGTGCTAGTGGTTCGCCCCGGTTGGACCCCGGTGGCTACACCTTC
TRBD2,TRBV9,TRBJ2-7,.,CASSVAAGDAYEQYF,TGTGCCAGCAGCGTAGCAGCGGGGGATGCCTACGAGCAGTACTTC
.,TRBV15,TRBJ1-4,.,CATSRDFRNEKLFF,TGTGCCACCAGCAGAGATTTTAGGAATGAAAAACTGTTTTTT
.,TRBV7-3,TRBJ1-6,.,CASSSQGFNSPLHF,TGTGCCAGCAGCTCACAGGGCTTCAATTCACCCCTCCACTTT
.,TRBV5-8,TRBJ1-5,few,CASSYQHSNQPQHF,TGTGCCAGCAGCTACCAGCATAGCAATCAGCCCCAGCATTTT
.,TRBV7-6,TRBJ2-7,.,CASSLGRQGNYEQYF,TGTGCCAGCAGCTTAGGTCGCCAGGGTAACTACGAGCAGTACTTC
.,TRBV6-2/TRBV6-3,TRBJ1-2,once,CASSYADRTYYGYTF,TGTGCCAGCAGTTACGCCGACAGAACCTACTATGGCTACACCTTC
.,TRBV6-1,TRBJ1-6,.,CASSEEGRNSPLHF,TGTGCCAGCAGTGAAGAGGGCAGGAATTCACCCCTCCACTTT